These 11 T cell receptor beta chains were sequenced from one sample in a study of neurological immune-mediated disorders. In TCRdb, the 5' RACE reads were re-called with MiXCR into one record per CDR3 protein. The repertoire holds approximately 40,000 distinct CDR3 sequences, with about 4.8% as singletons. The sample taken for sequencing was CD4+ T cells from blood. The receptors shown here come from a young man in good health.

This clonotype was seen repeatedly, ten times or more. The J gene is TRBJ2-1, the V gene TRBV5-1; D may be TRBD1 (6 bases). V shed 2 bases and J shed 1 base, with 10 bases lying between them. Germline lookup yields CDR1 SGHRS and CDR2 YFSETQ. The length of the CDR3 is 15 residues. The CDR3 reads CASSLSGDSYNEQFF. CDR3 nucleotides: TGCGCCAGCAGCTTATCAGGGGATTCCTACAATGAGCAGTTCTTC.

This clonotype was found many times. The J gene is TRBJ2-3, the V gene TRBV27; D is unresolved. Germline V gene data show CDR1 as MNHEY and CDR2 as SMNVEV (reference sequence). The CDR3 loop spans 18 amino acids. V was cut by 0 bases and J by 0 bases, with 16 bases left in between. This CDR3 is CASSLSGTLEISTDTQYF. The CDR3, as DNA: TGTGCCAGCAGTTTATCGGGAACCTTGGAAATTAGCACAGATACGCAGTATTTT.

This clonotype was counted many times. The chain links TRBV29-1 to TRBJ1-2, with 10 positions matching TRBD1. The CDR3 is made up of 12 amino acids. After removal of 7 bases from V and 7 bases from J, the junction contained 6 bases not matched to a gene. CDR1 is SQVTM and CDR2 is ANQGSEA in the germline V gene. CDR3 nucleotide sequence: TGCAGCGCCTCGGACAGGGGGAGTGGCTACACCTTC. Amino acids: CSASDRGSGYTF.

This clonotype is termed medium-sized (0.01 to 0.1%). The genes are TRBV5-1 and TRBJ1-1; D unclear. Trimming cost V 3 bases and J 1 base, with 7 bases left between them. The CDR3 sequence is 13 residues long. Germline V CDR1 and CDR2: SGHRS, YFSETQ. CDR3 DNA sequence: TGCGCCAGCAGCTCCGGACCGAACACTGAAGCTTTCTTT. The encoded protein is CASSSGPNTEAFF. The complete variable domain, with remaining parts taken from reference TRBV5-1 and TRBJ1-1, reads KAGVTQTPRYLIKTRGQQVTLSCSPISGHRSVSWYQQTPGQGLQFLFEYFSETQRNKGNFPGRFSGRQFSNSRSEMNVSTLELGDSALYLCASSSGPNTEAFFGQGTRLTVV.

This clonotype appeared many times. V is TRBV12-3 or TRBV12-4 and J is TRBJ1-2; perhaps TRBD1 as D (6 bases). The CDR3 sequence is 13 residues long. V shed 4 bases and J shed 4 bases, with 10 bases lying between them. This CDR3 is CASSSTGTYGYTF. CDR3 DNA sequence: TGTGCCAGCAGTTCTACAGGGACCTATGGCTACACCTTC.

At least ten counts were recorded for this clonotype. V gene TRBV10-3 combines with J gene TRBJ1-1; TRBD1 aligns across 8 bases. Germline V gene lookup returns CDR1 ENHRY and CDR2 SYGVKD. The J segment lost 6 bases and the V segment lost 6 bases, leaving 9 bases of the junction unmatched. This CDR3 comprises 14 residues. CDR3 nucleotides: TGTGCCATCAGCTTACACAGGGGGGAGGCTGAAGCTTTCTTT. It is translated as CAISLHRGEAEAFF.

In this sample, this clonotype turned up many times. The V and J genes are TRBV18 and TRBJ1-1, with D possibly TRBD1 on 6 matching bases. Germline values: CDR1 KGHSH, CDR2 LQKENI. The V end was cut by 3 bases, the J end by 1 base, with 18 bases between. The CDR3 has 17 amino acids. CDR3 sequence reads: CASSPFPGQRPNTEAFF. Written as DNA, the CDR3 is TGTGCCAGCTCACCCTTCCCTGGACAGAGACCGAACACTGAAGCTTTCTTT.

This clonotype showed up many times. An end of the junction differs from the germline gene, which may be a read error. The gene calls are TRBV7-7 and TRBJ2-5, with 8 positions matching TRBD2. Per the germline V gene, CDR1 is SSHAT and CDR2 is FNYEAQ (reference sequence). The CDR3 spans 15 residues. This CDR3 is CASSPKRGRGETQYF. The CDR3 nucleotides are TGTGCTAGCAGCCCCAAGCGGGGGCGGGGGGAGACCCAGTACTTC.

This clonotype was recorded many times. This chain's CDR3 is CASSFQGGQETQYF. The CDR3 region has the DNA TGTGCCAGCAGCTTCCAGGGGGGGCAAGAGACCCAGTACTTC. This chain links TRBV7-2 with TRBJ2-5; the D call may be TRBD1 or TRBD2 (7 bases each). Germline V gene sequence: CDR1 SGHTA, CDR2 FQGNSA. CDR3 length: 14 residues. Between the trimmed V and J ends, which lost 3 bases and 2 bases, there was a span of 10 bases.

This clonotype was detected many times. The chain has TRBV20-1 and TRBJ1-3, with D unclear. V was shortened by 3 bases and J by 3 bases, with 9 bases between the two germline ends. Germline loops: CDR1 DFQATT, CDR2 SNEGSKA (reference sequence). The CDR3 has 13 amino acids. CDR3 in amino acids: CSASYGDGNTIYF. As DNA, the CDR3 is TGCAGTGCTAGTTACGGGGATGGAAACACCATATATTTT.

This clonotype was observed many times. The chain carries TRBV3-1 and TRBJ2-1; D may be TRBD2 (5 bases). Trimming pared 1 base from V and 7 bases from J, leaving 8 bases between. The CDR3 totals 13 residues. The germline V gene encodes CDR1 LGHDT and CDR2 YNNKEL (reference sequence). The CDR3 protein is CASSQGWRNEQFF. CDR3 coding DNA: TGTGCCAGCAGCCAAGGTTGGAGGAATGAGCAGTTCTTC.